The sample holds many counts of the clone carrying this TCR beta chain. The target antigen is unknown. The data stem from a study of response to subunit inactivated influenza vaccine. CDR3 length: 15 residues. V was clipped by 2 bases and J by 2 bases; unmatched bases: 2. Germline CDR1 reads SGHNT; CDR2 reads YYREEE (reference sequence). The study, taken as a whole, reports: The authors suggested that every seasonal influenza vaccination recruits few new T cells.

TCRdb reprocessed the RT-PCR reads with MiXCR, giving one entry per CDR3 protein. The sample includes hundreds of thousands of distinct CDR3 sequences, roughly 13% seen only once; the top ten take approximately 7%. This clonotype was obtained from a man aged 50 or older who received an inactivated influenza vaccine. The starting material was PBMCs from blood, obtained around two weeks before vaccination. V usage is TRBV5-4 and J usage is TRBJ2-3; 10 nucleotides match TRBD2. Here the CDR3 reads CASSFSGGPTDTQYF. DNA of the CDR3: TGTGCCAGCAGCTTTAGCGGGGGGCCCACAGATACGCAGTATTTT.